This T cell receptor (beta chain) comes out of a study of blood T cell repertoires in COVID-19. Across the study: The United States, Italy and Spain provided the acute and convalescent COVID-19 samples.

The protocol was immunoSEQ multiplex PCR, while the TCRdb copy is restricted to in-frame clones and leaves out a portion. In the table there are more than 150,000 clones, about four fifths of which are singletons. The TCR originated in a man between 60 and 70 years old with acute or convalescent COVID-19. The source material was peripheral blood.

CDR3: CASTRSGGASGTDTQYF. The CDR3 DNA reads TGTGCCAGCACAAGGAGCGGGGGGGCCTCTGGCACAGATACGCAGTATTTT. The J gene is TRBJ2-3, the V gene TRBV2, with 10 bases lining up with TRBD2. Germline assignment: CDR1 SNHLY and CDR2 FYNNEI. With V trimmed by 7 bases and J by 1 base, 11 bases remained unmatched. The CDR3 sequence is 17 residues long.